Following are 14 T cell receptor beta chains from one sample sequenced in a study of T cell responses to AZD1222 COVID-19 vaccine. Sequencing used immunoSEQ multiplex PCR; TCRdb keeps in-frame clones, though not all of them. The sample holds 100,000 to 130,000 clones, around 90% seen once. Material: peripheral blood, obtained on day 0 of AZD1222 vaccination. Receptor source: an adult in good health.

The chain has TRBV5-1 and TRBJ2-5, with 7 bases lining up with TRBD2. The CDR3 loop spans 14 amino acids. CDR1 is SGHRS, CDR2 YFSETQ, per germline. V shed 4 bases, J shed 4 bases, and the junction held 7 bases outside the gene matches. The CDR3 reads CASSLPAGSETQYF. The CDR3, as DNA: TGCGCCAGCAGCCTCCCAGCGGGGTCAGAGACCCAGTACTTC.

V gene TRBV3-1 (or the pseudogene TRBV3-2) combines with J gene TRBJ1-2, with D maybe TRBD1 (5 bases). The V end lost 1 base, the J end lost 4 bases, and 16 bases lay between the germline ends. The CDR3 extends over 16 amino acids. Germline CDR1 LGHDT, CDR2 YNNKEL (reference sequence). CDR3 protein: CASSQGGAMGSYGYTF. For the CDR3, the DNA is TGTGCCAGCAGCCAAGGCGGGGCCATGGGAAGCTATGGCTACACCTTC.

This sequence joins TRBV5-6 and TRBJ1-1, with D perhaps TRBD1 (6 bases). This CDR3 has 16 residues. Germline V gene sequence: CDR1 SGHDT, CDR2 YYEEEE. The ends were cut back, 3 bases at V and 3 bases at J, with 18 bases in the middle. DNA of the CDR3: TGTGCCAGCAGCTGGCCCGCGAGGAGGGGGGACACTGAAGCTTTCTTT. It encodes CASSWPARRGDTEAFF. Filled out from reference TRBV5-6 and TRBJ1-1, the complete variable domain reads DAGVTQSPTHLIKTRGQQVTLRCSPKSGHDTVSWYQQALGQGPQFIFQYYEEEERQRGNFPDRFSGHQFPNYSSELNVNALLLGDSALYLCASSWPARRGDTEAFFGQGTRLTVV.

The rearrangement links TRBV7-2 to TRBJ2-7; D not resolved. CDR1 and CDR2 (germline): SGHTA, FQGNSA. The V and J ends lost 6 bases and 2 bases respectively, with 14 bases between them. The CDR3 runs to 14 residues. CDR3 amino acids: CASRSDGSPYEQYF. CDR3 sequence (DNA): TGTGCCAGCAGAAGCGACGGGTCCCCCTACGAGCAGTACTTC. Full variable domain (rest looked up from reference TRBV7-2 and TRBJ2-7): GAGVSQSPSNKVTEKGKDVELRCDPISGHTALYWYRQSLGQGLEFLIYFQGNSAPDKSGLPSDRFSAERTGGSVSTLTIQRTQQEDSAVYLCASRSDGSPYEQYFGPGTRLTVT.

V gene TRBV7-9 combines with J gene TRBJ2-1; TRBD2 agrees at 7 bases. The CDR3 is 15 residues long. Germline values: CDR1 SEHNR, CDR2 FQNEAQ (reference sequence). J lost 3 bases, V lost 3 bases, and 5 bases had no gene match. The CDR3 DNA reads TGTGCCAGCAGCTTTTTTCGCGGGAGCTACAATGAGCAGTTCTTC. Residues: CASSFFRGSYNEQFF.

V usage is TRBV7-9 and J usage is TRBJ1-2, with TRBD1 matching 7 bases. The germline V gene has CDR1 SEHNR and CDR2 FQNEAQ (reference sequence). Unmatched junction bases numbered 12, after V lost 4 bases and J lost 4 bases. The CDR3 has 16 residues. The CDR3, as DNA: TGTGCCAGCAGCTCGACCCAACAGGGGATGGGCTATGGCTACACCTTC. Its protein is CASSSTQQGMGYGYTF.

A single count supports this clone. The rearrangement uses TRBV7-9 and TRBJ2-7; 8 bases fit TRBD2. The CDR3 consists of 14 residues. In germline, CDR1 is SEHNR, CDR2 FQNEAQ (reference sequence). Trimming removed 6 bases from V and 6 bases from J; junction bases left unmatched: 10. CDR3 DNA sequence: TGTGCCAGCAGGAAGCGGGAGTGGAACTTCGAGCAGTACTTC. This gives the protein CASRKREWNFEQYF.

The chain joins TRBV5-1 to TRBJ2-7, with 8 bases that match TRBD1. V lost 4 bases and J lost 7; bases outside the gene matches: 10. Germline loops: CDR1 SGHRS, CDR2 YFSETQ. The CDR3 contains 14 residues. The CDR3 loop is CASSHRTGLGEQYF. The CDR3 coding sequence is TGCGCCAGCAGCCACCGGACAGGGCTAGGGGAGCAGTACTTC.

This clone was counted a few times. The J gene is TRBJ2-7, the V gene TRBV9; D may correspond to TRBD1 or TRBD2 (5 bases each). Germline CDR1 SGDLS, CDR2 YYNGEE. V was shortened by 3 bases and J by 11 bases, with 18 bases between the two germline ends. The CDR3 runs 13 residues. Here the CDR3 reads CASSGGITGAEYF. CDR3 in DNA: TGTGCCAGCAGCGGCGGCATTACCGGGGCGGAGTACTTC.

V gene TRBV7-8 combines with J gene TRBJ1-1; D not certain. The V and J ends lost 5 bases and 8 bases respectively, with 18 bases between them. The CDR3 is 14 residues long. The V gene's germline CDR1 is SGHVS and CDR2 FQNEAQ. Here the CDR3 reads CASSPMGENGEAFF. CDR3 DNA sequence: TGTGCCAGCAGCCCCATGGGCGAAAACGGGGAAGCTTTCTTT.

This clone appeared once. The rearrangement links TRBV18 to TRBJ2-7, with no clear D. V dropped 3 bases and J dropped 3 bases, with 9 bases sitting between them. CDR1 is KGHSH and CDR2 is LQKENI in the germline V gene. This CDR3 has 13 residues. For the CDR3, the DNA is TGTGCCAGCTCACCCCCATTGGTCTACGAGCAGTACTTC. It encodes CASSPPLVYEQYF.

This chain joins TRBV3-1 (or the pseudogene TRBV3-2) and TRBJ2-3; D remains unclear. Germline CDR1 reads LGHDT; CDR2 reads YNNKEL (reference sequence). This CDR3 comprises 13 residues. The ends were cut back, 5 bases at V and 0 bases at J, with 6 bases in the middle. The CDR3 region has the DNA TGTGCCAGCAGCACACCGAGCACAGATACGCAGTATTTT. This gives the protein CASSTPSTDTQYF.

This clone was seen once. The chain joins TRBV27 to TRBJ2-1; tentatively, D is TRBD2 (7 bases). Germline lookup yields CDR1 MNHEY and CDR2 SMNVEV (reference sequence). This CDR3 has 16 amino acids. The germline V and J ends were trimmed by 2 bases and 13 bases, with 24 bases remaining between them. CDR3 protein: CASSLRGAVRSFGQFF. The CDR3 DNA follows: TGTGCCAGCAGTTTACGGGGGGCGGTACGTTCGTTCGGACAGTTCTTC.

The genes are TRBV15 and TRBJ1-1; perhaps TRBD1 as D (5 bases). Trimming removed 0 bases at V and 3 bases at J, with 17 bases between. The germline V gene encodes CDR1 LNHNV and CDR2 YYDKDF (reference sequence). The CDR3 totals 17 residues. The CDR3 here is CATSRDSPGGGDTEAFF. The CDR3 coding sequence is TGTGCCACCAGCAGAGACTCCCCGGGCGGGGGAGACACTGAAGCTTTCTTT.